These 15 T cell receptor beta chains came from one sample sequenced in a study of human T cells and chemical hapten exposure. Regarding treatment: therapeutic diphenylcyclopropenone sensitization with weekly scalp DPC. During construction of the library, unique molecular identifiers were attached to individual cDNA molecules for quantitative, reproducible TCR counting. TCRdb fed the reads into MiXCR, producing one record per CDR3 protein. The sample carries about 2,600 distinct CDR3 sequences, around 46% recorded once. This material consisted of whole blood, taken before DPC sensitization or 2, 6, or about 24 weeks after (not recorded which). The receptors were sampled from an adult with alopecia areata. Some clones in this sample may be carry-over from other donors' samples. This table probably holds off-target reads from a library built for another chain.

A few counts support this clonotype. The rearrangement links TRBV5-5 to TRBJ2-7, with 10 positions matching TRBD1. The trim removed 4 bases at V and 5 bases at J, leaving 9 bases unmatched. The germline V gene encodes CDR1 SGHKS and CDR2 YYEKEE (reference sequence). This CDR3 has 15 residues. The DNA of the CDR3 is TGTGCCAGCAGCGTTACCGGGACAGGGGTGGACGAGCAGTACTTC. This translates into CASSVTGTGVDEQYF.

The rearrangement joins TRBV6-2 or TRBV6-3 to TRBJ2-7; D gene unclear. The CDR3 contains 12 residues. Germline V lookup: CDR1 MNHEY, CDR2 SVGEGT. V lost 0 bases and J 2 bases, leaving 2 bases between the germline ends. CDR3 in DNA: TGTGCCAGCAGTTACTCGGCCTACGAGCAGTACTTC. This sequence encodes CASSYSAYEQYF.

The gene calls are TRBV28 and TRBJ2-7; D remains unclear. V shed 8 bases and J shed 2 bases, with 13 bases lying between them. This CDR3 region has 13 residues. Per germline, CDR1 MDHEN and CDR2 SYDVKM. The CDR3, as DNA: TGTGCCAGCGAAAGTTCCCAAACCTACGAGCAGTACTTC. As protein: CASESSQTYEQYF.

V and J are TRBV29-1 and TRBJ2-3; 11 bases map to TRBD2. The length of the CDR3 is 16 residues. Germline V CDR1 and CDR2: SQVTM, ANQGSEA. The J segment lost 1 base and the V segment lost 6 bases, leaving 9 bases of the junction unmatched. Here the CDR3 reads CSVMGLAAVGTDTQYF. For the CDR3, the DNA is TGCAGCGTCATGGGACTAGCGGCCGTGGGCACAGATACGCAGTATTTT.

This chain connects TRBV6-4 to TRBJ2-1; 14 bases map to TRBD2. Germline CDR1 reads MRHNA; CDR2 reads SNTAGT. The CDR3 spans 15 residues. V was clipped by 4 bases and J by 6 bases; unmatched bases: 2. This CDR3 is CASSVGTSGSNEQFF. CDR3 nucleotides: TGTGCCAGCAGTGTAGGGACTAGCGGGAGCAATGAGCAGTTCTTC.

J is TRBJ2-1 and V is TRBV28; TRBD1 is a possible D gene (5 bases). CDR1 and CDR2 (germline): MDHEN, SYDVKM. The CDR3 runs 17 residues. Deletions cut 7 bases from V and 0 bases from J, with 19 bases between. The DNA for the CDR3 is TGTGCCAGCATCCCTCTAGGGGCGCTTAGCTCCTACAATGAGCAGTTCTTC. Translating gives CASIPLGALSSYNEQFF.

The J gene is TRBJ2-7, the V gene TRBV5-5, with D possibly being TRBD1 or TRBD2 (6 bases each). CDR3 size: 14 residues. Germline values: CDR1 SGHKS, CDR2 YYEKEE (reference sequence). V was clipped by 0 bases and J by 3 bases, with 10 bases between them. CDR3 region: CASSLAGGSYEQYF. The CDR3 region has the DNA TGTGCCAGCAGCTTGGCCGGGGGCAGCTACGAGCAGTACTTC.

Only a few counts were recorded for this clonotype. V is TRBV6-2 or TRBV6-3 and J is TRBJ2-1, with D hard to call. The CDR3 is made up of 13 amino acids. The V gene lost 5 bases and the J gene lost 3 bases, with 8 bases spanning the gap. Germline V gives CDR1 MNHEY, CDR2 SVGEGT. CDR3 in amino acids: CASSQVSYNEQFF. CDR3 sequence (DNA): TGTGCCAGCAGTCAAGTAAGCTACAATGAGCAGTTCTTC.

The CDR3 nucleotides are TGCAGCGTTGCAGTAGCGGAAGAGACCCAGTACTTC. Translating gives CSVAVAEETQYF. The chain recombines TRBV29-1 with TRBJ2-5; TRBD2 might be the D (6 bases). Deletions cut 4 bases from V and 3 bases from J, with 9 bases between. Germline CDR1 reads SQVTM; CDR2 reads ANQGSEA. CDR3 length: 12 residues.

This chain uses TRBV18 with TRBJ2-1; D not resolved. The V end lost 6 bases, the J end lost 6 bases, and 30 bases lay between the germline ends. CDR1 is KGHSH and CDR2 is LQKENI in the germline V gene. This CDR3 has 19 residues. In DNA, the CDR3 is TGTGCCAGCTCCCCCAGTATTGTCCTTGCATCGTCATCCATCAATGAGCAGTTCTTC. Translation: CASSPSIVLASSSINEQFF.

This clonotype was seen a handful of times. CDR3 region: CASSFTLAGGMFEQFF. CDR3 bases: TGTGCCAGCAGCTTCACTCTAGCGGGAGGGATGTTCGAGCAGTTCTTC. The chain recombines TRBV7-2 with TRBJ2-1; 12 bases map to TRBD2. Germline lookup yields CDR1 SGHTA and CDR2 FQGNSA. The trim removed 3 bases at V and 10 bases at J, leaving 10 bases unmatched. CDR3 size: 16 residues. The full variable domain, completed using reference TRBV7-2 and TRBJ2-1, is GAGVSQSPSNKVTEKGKDVELRCDPISGHTALYWYRQSLGQGLEFLIYFQGNSAPDKSGLPSDRFSAERTGGSVSTLTIQRTQQEDSAVYLCASSFTLAGGMFEQFFGPGTRLTVL.

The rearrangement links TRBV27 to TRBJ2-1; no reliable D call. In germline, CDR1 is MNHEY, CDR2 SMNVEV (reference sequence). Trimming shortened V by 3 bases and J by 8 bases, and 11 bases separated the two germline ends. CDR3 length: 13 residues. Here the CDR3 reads CASSLFLNDEQFF. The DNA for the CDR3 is TGTGCCAGCAGTTTGTTTTTAAATGATGAGCAGTTCTTC.

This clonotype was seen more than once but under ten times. The CDR3 here is CASSSAPSGRKHEQYF. DNA of the CDR3: TGTGCCAGCAGTTCAGCCCCTAGCGGGAGGAAGCACGAGCAGTACTTC. V usage is TRBV6-2 or TRBV6-3 and J usage is TRBJ2-7, with TRBD2 matching over 11 bases. CDR3 length equals 16 residues. The junction had 10 bases not matched to a gene; V was cut back by 4 bases and J by 5 bases. CDR1 and CDR2 (germline): MNHEY, SVGEGT.

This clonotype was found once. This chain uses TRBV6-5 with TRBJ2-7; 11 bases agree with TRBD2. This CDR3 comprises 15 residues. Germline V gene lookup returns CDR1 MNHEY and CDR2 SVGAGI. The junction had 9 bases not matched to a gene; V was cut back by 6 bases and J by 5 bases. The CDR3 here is CASRNLAGGPHEQYF. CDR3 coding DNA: TGTGCCAGCAGAAACTTAGCGGGAGGGCCCCACGAGCAGTACTTC.

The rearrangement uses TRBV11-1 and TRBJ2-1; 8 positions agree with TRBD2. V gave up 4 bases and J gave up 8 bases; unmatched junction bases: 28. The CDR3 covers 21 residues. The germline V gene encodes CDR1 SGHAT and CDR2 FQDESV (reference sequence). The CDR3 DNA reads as TGTGCCAGCAGCTCCACATATCCGGCCCCCAGCGGGAGAGGGCTATACTATGAGCAGTTCTTC. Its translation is CASSSTYPAPSGRGLYYEQFF.